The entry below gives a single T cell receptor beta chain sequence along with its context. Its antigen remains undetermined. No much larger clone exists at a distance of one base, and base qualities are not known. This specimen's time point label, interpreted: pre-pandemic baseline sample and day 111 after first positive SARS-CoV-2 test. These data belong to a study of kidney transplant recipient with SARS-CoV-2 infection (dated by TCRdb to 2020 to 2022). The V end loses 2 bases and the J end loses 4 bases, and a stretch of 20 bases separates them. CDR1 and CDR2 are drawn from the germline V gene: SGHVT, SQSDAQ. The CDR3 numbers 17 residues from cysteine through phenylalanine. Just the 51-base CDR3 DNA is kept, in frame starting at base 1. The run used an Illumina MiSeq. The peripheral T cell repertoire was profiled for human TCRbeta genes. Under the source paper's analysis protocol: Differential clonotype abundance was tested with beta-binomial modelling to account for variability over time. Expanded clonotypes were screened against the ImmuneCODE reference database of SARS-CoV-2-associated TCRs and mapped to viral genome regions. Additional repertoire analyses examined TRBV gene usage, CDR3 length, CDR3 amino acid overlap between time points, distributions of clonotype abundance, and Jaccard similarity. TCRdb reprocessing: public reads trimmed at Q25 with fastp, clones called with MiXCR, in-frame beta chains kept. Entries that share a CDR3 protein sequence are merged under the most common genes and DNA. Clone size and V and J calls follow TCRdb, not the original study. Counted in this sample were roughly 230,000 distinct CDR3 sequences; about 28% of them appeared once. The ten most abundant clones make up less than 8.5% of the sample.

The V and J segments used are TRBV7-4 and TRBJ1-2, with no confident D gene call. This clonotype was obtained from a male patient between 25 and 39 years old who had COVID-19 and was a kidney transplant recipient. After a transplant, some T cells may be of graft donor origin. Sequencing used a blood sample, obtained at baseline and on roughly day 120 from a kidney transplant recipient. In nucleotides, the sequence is TGTGCCAGCAGCTTAATACTTTCAGTTCGAAAGACCTATGGCTACACCTTC. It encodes CASSLILSVRKTYGYTF.